This T cell receptor (beta chain) was found in a study of blood T cell repertoires in COVID-19. The authors' processing: The authors estimated nucleated cell counts from reference gene primer amplification. The data were produced by immunoSEQ multiplex PCR, yet TCRdb's version contains in-frame clones alone and is incomplete. V, J and clone size are taken as reported in that table, and D and trimming were inferred from the DNA itself. The sample lists 55,000 to 80,000 clones, about 83% occurring once. The CDR3 spans 14 residues. Trimming pared 7 bases from V and 5 bases from J, leaving 15 bases between. CDR1 and CDR2 (germline): SNHLY, FYNNEI.

The sample was peripheral blood. The TCR comes from a human donor in a cohort sampled during active COVID-19. The rearrangement joins TRBV2 to TRBJ2-1; D is perhaps TRBD2 (5 bases). The DNA of the CDR3 is TGTGCCAGCACTTGGGCTAGCAGTCACAATGAGCAGTTCTTC. This encodes CASTWASSHNEQFF.